This entry lists 30 T cell receptor beta chains sequenced from one sample in a study of vaccination and CD4 T cells after COVID-19. Time point here: late sampling 161 to 241 days after vaccination in a few convalescent patients. From the PCR reads, TCRdb called clonotypes with MiXCR, one entry per CDR3 protein. The sample carries about 28,000 distinct CDR3 sequences, 45% to 55% recorded once. Source: CD4+ T cells from blood, taken about 7 months after SARS-CoV-2 vaccination. The receptors were gathered from a human donor who had recovered from COVID-19.

There are a few counts of this clonotype. This chain connects TRBV6-1 to TRBJ2-5, with D perhaps TRBD2 (5 bases). Trimming took 5 bases from V and 5 from J, leaving 15 bases between them. The CDR3 runs 14 residues. Germline values: CDR1 MNHNS, CDR2 SASEGT. The CDR3 spells CASSILVGTETQYF. DNA for the CDR3: TGTGCCAGCAGTATACTAGTTGGTACGGAGACCCAGTACTTC.

V usage is TRBV7-2 and J usage is TRBJ2-1; TRBD1 might be the D (5 bases). Germline CDR1 is SGHTA and CDR2 is FQGNSA. V was trimmed by 1 base and J by 15 bases, leaving 16 bases between them. This CDR3 is 13 amino acids long. DNA for the CDR3: TGTGCCAGCAGCTTAGTTGATAGGGGTTTGCGGTTCTTC. It encodes CASSLVDRGLRFF.

This clonotype was counted only a few times. This sequence joins TRBV20-1 and TRBJ2-6; D might be TRBD1 (5 bases). V was shortened by 0 bases and J by 4 bases, with 10 bases between the two germline ends. There are 15 residues in the CDR3. Germline CDR1 DFQATT, CDR2 SNEGSKA (reference sequence). CDR3 nucleotides: TGCAGTGCTAGAGATCCAGGGCTCGGGGCCAACGTCCTGACTTTC. Translated: CSARDPGLGANVLTF.

This clonotype has a handful of counts. The rearrangement joins TRBV20-1 to TRBJ2-5; D call uncertain. The CDR3 has 11 amino acids. The ends were cut back, 5 bases at V and 0 bases at J, with 4 bases in the middle. Germline V gene sequence: CDR1 DFQATT, CDR2 SNEGSKA (reference sequence). CDR3 bases: TGCAGTGCTGACCACCAAGAGACCCAGTACTTC. It codes for CSADHQETQYF.

This clonotype has a handful of counts. The CDR3 coding sequence is TGTGCCAGCAGGGAGGCCGTAGTCACAGATACGCAGTATTTT. Translation gives CASREAVVTDTQYF. This chain joins TRBV7-2 and TRBJ2-3; a possible D gene is TRBD2 (5 bases). Germline loops: CDR1 SGHTA, CDR2 FQGNSA. Trimming shortened V by 6 bases and J by 2 bases, and 12 bases separated the two germline ends. There are 14 residues in the CDR3. Filled out from reference TRBV7-2 and TRBJ2-3, the complete variable domain reads GAGVSQSPSNKVTEKGKDVELRCDPISGHTALYWYRQSLGQGLEFLIYFQGNSAPDKSGLPSDRFSAERTGGSVSTLTIQRTQQEDSAVYLCASREAVVTDTQYFGPGTRLTVL.

This clonotype was recorded once. CDR3 bases: TGTGCCAGCAGCCAAAACCCCGGGACTTGGAGCACAGATACGCAGTATTTT. This encodes CASSQNPGTWSTDTQYF. The chain recombines TRBV4-2 with TRBJ2-3, with D tentatively TRBD2 (6 bases). Per the germline V gene, CDR1 is LGHNA and CDR2 is YNFKEQ. The V gene lost 2 bases and the J gene lost 0 bases, with 15 bases spanning the gap. This CDR3 is built from 17 residues.

The genes are TRBV19 and TRBJ1-2; TRBD1 aligns across 8 bases. The V and J ends lost 7 bases and 8 bases, in that order; junction bases with no gene match: 9. Looked up from germline, CDR1 is LNHDA and CDR2 is SQIVND (reference sequence). This CDR3 has 13 residues. The CDR3 DNA reads as TGTGCCAGTAACCACGGACAGGGTCGAGGCTACACCTTC. Translated, it gives CASNHGQGRGYTF. The variable domain in full, with the rest retrieved from reference TRBV19 and TRBJ1-2, is DGGITQSPKYLFRKEGQNVTLSCEQNLNHDAMYWYRQDPGQGLRLIYYSQIVNDFQKGDIAEGYSVSREKKESFPLTVTSAQKNPTAFYLCASNHGQGRGYTFGSGTRLTVV.

V gene TRBV24-1 combines with J gene TRBJ2-5; either TRBD1 or TRBD2 may supply D (5 bases each). The CDR3 runs 13 residues. V was cut by 9 bases and J by 5 bases, with 15 bases left in between. Germline CDR1 is KGHDR and CDR2 is SFDVKD. The CDR3 sequence: CATGDLLGETQYF. The CDR3 nucleotides are TGTGCCACCGGGGACCTTCTGGGGGAGACCCAGTACTTC.

This clonotype has a handful of counts. V usage is TRBV7-2 and J usage is TRBJ1-5; D is possibly TRBD1 (6 bases). CDR3 length: 14 residues. Trimming cost V 3 bases and J 7 bases, with 13 bases left between them. Per germline, CDR1 SGHTA and CDR2 FQGNSA. The CDR3, as DNA: TGTGCCAGCAGCTTCTCAGGGGTAGGCCAGCCCCAGCATTTT. It translates to CASSFSGVGQPQHF.

The genes are TRBV6-4 and TRBJ2-5, with D perhaps TRBD1 (6 bases). The CDR3 extends over 17 amino acids. The V end was cut by 5 bases, the J end by 4 bases, with 23 bases between. Germline V gene sequence: CDR1 MRHNA, CDR2 SNTAGT. The CDR3 nucleotides are TGTGCCAGCAGTTTTACCCCGGGACATGGGATGGGAGAGACCCAGTACTTC. As protein: CASSFTPGHGMGETQYF.

This rearrangement joins TRBV28 to TRBJ1-1; D gene unclear. Trimming stripped 7 bases from V and 0 bases from J, with 12 bases between. Germline CDR1 MDHEN, CDR2 SYDVKM. This CDR3 has 14 residues. DNA of the CDR3: TGTGCCAGCACCACTATGCCACTGAACACTGAAGCTTTCTTT. Translation gives CASTTMPLNTEAFF.

This clonotype was detected only a few times. The chain uses TRBV10-3 and TRBJ1-2; the D is unclear. Germline CDR1 reads ENHRY; CDR2 reads SYGVKD. With 7 bases removed from V and 8 bases from J, the gap between germline ends came to 17 bases. This CDR3 has 13 residues. CDR3 amino acids: CAITRRRSEGYTF. Written as DNA, the CDR3 is TGTGCCATCACTAGGCGTAGGTCGGAGGGCTACACCTTC.

This chain connects TRBV7-9 to TRBJ1-1, with D uncertain. Between the trimmed V and J ends, which lost 6 bases and 8 bases, there was a span of 16 bases. This CDR3 has 13 residues. The V gene's germline CDR1 is SEHNR and CDR2 FQNEAQ (reference sequence). The CDR3 sequence is CASSRAPVSEAFF. The CDR3 bases are TGTGCCAGCAGTCGGGCCCCAGTTTCCGAAGCTTTCTTT.

This chain uses TRBV19 with TRBJ1-6; 9 bases line up with TRBD1. V was pared by 5 bases and J by 10 bases, with 18 bases of the junction left unmatched. This CDR3 has 18 residues. The V gene's germline CDR1 is LNHDA and CDR2 SQIVND (reference sequence). The CDR3 reads CASSPTGTGIRSASPLHF. The CDR3 DNA sequence: TGTGCCAGTAGTCCCACGGGGACAGGGATAAGATCGGCATCACCCCTCCACTTT. Variable domain in full (rest from reference TRBV19 and TRBJ1-6): DGGITQSPKYLFRKEGQNVTLSCEQNLNHDAMYWYRQDPGQGLRLIYYSQIVNDFQKGDIAEGYSVSREKKESFPLTVTSAQKNPTAFYLCASSPTGTGIRSASPLHFGNGTRLTVT.

This clonotype was detected only a few times. The gene calls are TRBV24-1 and TRBJ2-1, with D possibly called TRBD1 or TRBD2 (5 bases each). The CDR3 is 16 residues long. Trimming pared 3 bases from V and 2 bases from J, leaving 13 bases between. The germline V gene has CDR1 KGHDR and CDR2 SFDVKD. This CDR3 is CATSDPQGRAYNEQFF. CDR3 bases: TGTGCCACCAGTGATCCGCAGGGACGCGCCTACAATGAGCAGTTCTTC.

The J gene is TRBJ2-1, the V gene TRBV10-3; no clear D gene. This CDR3 comprises 14 residues. The V gene lost 3 bases and the J gene lost 3 bases, with 9 bases spanning the gap. Germline V gene data show CDR1 as ENHRY and CDR2 as SYGVKD. The CDR3 DNA reads TGTGCCATCAGTGAAATCGCAGGCTACAATGAGCAGTTCTTC. Translated: CAISEIAGYNEQFF.

V is TRBV9 and J is TRBJ2-7; 8 bases fit TRBD1. The CDR3 sequence is 14 residues long. In germline, CDR1 is SGDLS, CDR2 YYNGEE. V lost 4 bases and J lost 2; bases outside the gene matches: 5. Here the CDR3 reads CASSPEDRAYEQYF. CDR3 sequence (DNA): TGTGCCAGCAGCCCAGAGGACAGGGCCTACGAGCAGTACTTC.

This clonotype was counted only a few times. The chain recombines TRBV7-2 with TRBJ1-5; no clear D gene. From germline, CDR1 is SGHTA and CDR2 FQGNSA. Trimming removed 3 bases at V and 2 bases at J, with 8 bases between. The CDR3 totals 14 residues. The CDR3 DNA is TGTGCCAGCAGCTTCCAGAGGGGCAATCAGCCCCAGCATTTT. Protein: CASSFQRGNQPQHF.

The rearrangement joins TRBV7-9 to TRBJ2-7; D ambiguous. CDR1 is SEHNR, CDR2 FQNEAQ, per germline (reference sequence). The V gene lost 5 bases and the J gene lost 3 bases, with 17 bases spanning the gap. CDR3 length: 15 amino acids. The CDR3 sequence is CASSPTGAPLYEQYF. DNA for the CDR3: TGTGCCAGCAGCCCTACCGGAGCCCCCCTCTACGAGCAGTACTTC.

CDR3 protein: CASSEQRLAGNNEQFF. CDR3 bases: TGTGCCAGCAGTGAACAGAGACTAGCGGGGAACAATGAGCAGTTCTTC. The chain uses TRBV6-1 and TRBJ2-1; 11 bases line up with TRBD2. V lost 2 bases and J lost 5; bases outside the gene matches: 5. Germline values: CDR1 MNHNS, CDR2 SASEGT. CDR3 length equals 16 residues.

V and J are TRBV29-1 and TRBJ2-1; no clear D. The V end was cut by 1 base, the J end by 0 bases, with 10 bases between. Germline V lookup: CDR1 SQVTM, CDR2 ANQGSEA. CDR3 length: 15 amino acids. The CDR3 is CSVEAPQASYNEQFF. The CDR3 DNA follows: TGCAGCGTTGAAGCCCCTCAGGCCTCCTACAATGAGCAGTTCTTC.

V usage is TRBV28 and J usage is TRBJ1-1; possible D gene TRBD1, 6 bases. CDR3 length equals 15 residues. CDR1 is MDHEN and CDR2 is SYDVKM in the germline V gene. Deletions cut 5 bases from V and 0 bases from J, with 13 bases between. The CDR3 DNA follows: TGTGCCAGCAGTCTCAGGGGCGATATGAACACTGAAGCTTTCTTT. Translated, it gives CASSLRGDMNTEAFF.

This clonotype was counted only a few times. The chain couples TRBV4-3 to TRBJ1-2, with TRBD1 matching over 7 bases. CDR1 is LGHNA, CDR2 YSLEER, per germline. With V trimmed by 1 base and J by 8 bases, 10 bases remained unmatched. This CDR3 has 15 amino acids. The CDR3 spells CASSQARQGWGGYTF. For the CDR3, the DNA is TGCGCCAGCAGCCAAGCCCGACAGGGATGGGGCGGCTACACCTTC.

This clonotype was observed a single time. The rearrangement uses TRBV5-6 and TRBJ1-1; 10 bases map to TRBD1. Germline V CDR1 and CDR2: SGHDT, YYEEEE. The length of the CDR3 is 14 residues. V lost 4 bases, J lost 1 base, and 1 base stayed unmatched. In DNA, the CDR3 is TGTGCCAGCAGCCGACAGGGGGCGAACACTGAAGCTTTCTTT. As protein: CASSRQGANTEAFF.

This clonotype was detected only once. The chain links TRBV28 to TRBJ1-2, with a tentative D call TRBD1 (5 bases). This CDR3 region has 13 residues. CDR1 MDHEN and CDR2 SYDVKM come from the germline V gene. V lost 5 bases, J lost 3 bases, and 10 bases lay in between. The CDR3 DNA reads TGTGCCAGCAGTCTCAGGGACTACTATGGCTACACCTTC. This encodes CASSLRDYYGYTF.

The J gene is TRBJ1-1, the V gene TRBV7-3; a weak D match, TRBD1 (6 bases). The CDR3 is made up of 15 amino acids. Germline assignment: CDR1 SGHTA and CDR2 FQGTGA. Trimming removed 3 bases from V and 4 bases from J, with 15 bases in between. The CDR3 here is CASSLVAGAGTEAFF. Here the CDR3 DNA reads TGTGCCAGCAGCTTGGTCGCAGGGGCGGGCACTGAAGCTTTCTTT.

The sample holds a few counts of this clonotype. The chain combines TRBV6-1 with TRBJ1-1; no clear D gene. The CDR3 length is 16 residues. Germline CDR1 and CDR2: MNHNS and SASEGT. V was clipped by 6 bases and J by 5 bases, with 22 bases between them. The CDR3 DNA is TGTGCCAGCAGGTCGCCTACGCAGGCTCTCGAGACTGAAGCTTTCTTT. This codes for CASRSPTQALETEAFF.

V is TRBV5-4 and J is TRBJ2-1; 7 nucleotides agree with TRBD1. V lost 1 base, J lost 3 bases, and 4 bases stayed unmatched. The CDR3 sequence is 15 residues long. Germline V CDR1 and CDR2: SGHNT, YYREEE (reference sequence). CDR3 DNA: TGTGCCAGCAGCTTGTCACAGGGGTTCTACAATGAGCAGTTCTTC. Translating it yields CASSLSQGFYNEQFF.

This clonotype was observed a handful of times. The CDR3 reads CSASLLAGGLRYEQYF. The CDR3 DNA follows: TGCAGTGCTAGCCTCCTAGCGGGAGGGCTTAGATACGAGCAGTACTTC. This chain links TRBV20-1 with TRBJ2-7; 12 bases are a match to TRBD2. CDR1 is DFQATT and CDR2 is SNEGSKA in the germline V gene (reference sequence). This CDR3 has 16 residues. The J segment lost 4 bases and the V segment lost 3 bases, leaving 10 bases of the junction unmatched.

The chain has TRBV25-1 and TRBJ2-1; 8 nucleotides agree with TRBD2. Germline V gene sequence: CDR1 MGHDK, CDR2 SYGVNS. This CDR3 is built from 15 residues. V lost 2 bases to trimming and J lost 7 bases; unmatched junction nucleotides: 7. The CDR3: CASSEGLAGLNEQFF. The CDR3 coding sequence is TGTGCCAGCAGTGAAGGGTTAGCGGGGCTAAATGAGCAGTTCTTC.